This T cell receptor (beta chain) was sequenced in a study of blood T cell repertoires in COVID-19. Method: immunoSEQ multiplex PCR; TCRdb's copy keeps in-frame clones and lacks some. The repertoire holds roughly 260,000 clones, with approximately 80% as singletons. V was clipped by 7 bases and J by 7 bases, with 16 bases between them. This CDR3 is built from 13 residues. CDR1 is SGHAT and CDR2 is FQNNGV in the germline V gene. Sequenced sample: peripheral blood. This sequence originates from a middle-aged woman with active or convalescent COVID-19. This chain joins TRBV11-2 and TRBJ1-1, with D perhaps matching TRBD1 (5 bases). The CDR3 sequence: CASTVGGAGEAFF. As DNA, the CDR3 is TGTGCCAGCACCGTGGGCGGGGCCGGTGAAGCTTTCTTT.